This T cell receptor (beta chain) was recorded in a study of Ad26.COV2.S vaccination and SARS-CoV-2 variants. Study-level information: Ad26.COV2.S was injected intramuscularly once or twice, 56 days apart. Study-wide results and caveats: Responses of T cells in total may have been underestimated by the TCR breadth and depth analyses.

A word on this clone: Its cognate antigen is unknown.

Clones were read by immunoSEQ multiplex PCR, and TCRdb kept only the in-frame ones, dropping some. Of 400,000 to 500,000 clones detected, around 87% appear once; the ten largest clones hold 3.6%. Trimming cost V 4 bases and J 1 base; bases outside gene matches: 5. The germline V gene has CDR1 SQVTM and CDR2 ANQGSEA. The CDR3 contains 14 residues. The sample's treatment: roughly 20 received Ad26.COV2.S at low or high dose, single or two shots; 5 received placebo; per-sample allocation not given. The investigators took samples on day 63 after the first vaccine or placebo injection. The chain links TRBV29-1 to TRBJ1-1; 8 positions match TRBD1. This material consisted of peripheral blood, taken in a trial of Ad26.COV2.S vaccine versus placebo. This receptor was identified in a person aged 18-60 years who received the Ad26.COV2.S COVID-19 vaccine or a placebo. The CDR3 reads CSVVRGQGNTEAFF. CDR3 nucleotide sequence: TGCAGCGTTGTAAGAGGACAGGGGAACACTGAAGCTTTCTTT.